The T cell receptor beta chain described here comes from a study of cytomegalovirus exposure and HLA in healthy donors. Study background: The same platform as the roughly 630 first-cohort repertoires was used for the 100 to 150 validation repertoires, a later analysis reported. Study results and limitations: Many donors carried some public TCRs, although rarity characterized most TCR sequences. It was found in a later analysis that first-cohort TCR clusters tended to co-occur in the 100 to 150 validation repertoires.

Measured with immunoSEQ multiplex PCR; TCRdb has only the in-frame clones, and not every one. This sample yields 190,000 or so clones, of which approximately 83% are seen a single time; 2.5% to 3.5% belongs to the top ten. After removal of 1 base from V and 5 bases from J, the junction contained 5 bases not matched to a gene. The CDR3 runs 15 residues. Germline values: CDR1 SGHVS, CDR2 FNYEAQ. As to this clone: Its antigen is undetermined.

The sample was PBMCs. This sequence joins TRBV7-6 and TRBJ2-5, with TRBD2 matching over 9 bases. This clonotype was sampled from a woman between 18 and 29 years old in good health and CMV-seropositive. CDR3 region: CASSLGTSDRETQYF. CDR3 nucleotides: TGTGCCAGCAGCTTAGGGACTAGCGATAGGGAGACCCAGTACTTC.